A single sample gave rise to the 17 T cell receptor beta chains below, sequenced in a study of blood T cell repertoires in COVID-19. Data came from immunoSEQ multiplex PCR; TCRdb stores just in-frame clones and leaves some out. The table has tens of thousands of clones, 70% to 90% seen once. The source material was peripheral blood. The receptor source for this set is a man in his 70s with acute or convalescent COVID-19.

This chain connects TRBV11-2 to TRBJ2-1; no clear D. The CDR3 has 13 amino acids. Germline V lookup: CDR1 SGHAT, CDR2 FQNNGV. Deletions cut 1 base from V and 6 bases from J, with 7 bases between. The CDR3 DNA reads TGTGCCAGCAGCTTAGGTCGTTCCAATGAGCAGTTCTTC. This sequence encodes CASSLGRSNEQFF.

In its sample, this clone was seen once. V is TRBV7-3 and J is TRBJ2-5; the match to TRBD1 covers 8 bases. J lost 5 bases, V lost 4 bases, and 9 bases had no gene match. CDR1 is SGHTA and CDR2 is FQGTGA in the germline V gene. CDR3 length: 15 residues. The CDR3 protein is CASSSATGAGETQYF. CDR3 nucleotides: TGTGCCAGCAGCTCCGCGACAGGGGCGGGGGAGACCCAGTACTTC.

This sequence joins TRBV6-6 and TRBJ2-1; weak D call: TRBD1 (6 bases). There are 14 residues in the CDR3. V gave up 6 bases and J gave up 0 bases, with 9 bases separating them. The V gene's germline CDR1 is MNHNY and CDR2 SVGAGI (reference sequence). The CDR3 region has the DNA TGTGCCAGCAGAAGGACAGACTCCTACAATGAGCAGTTCTTC. As protein: CASRRTDSYNEQFF.

The rearrangement joins TRBV18 to TRBJ1-2, with 8 bases aligning to TRBD1. The CDR3 totals 15 residues. Losses at the gene ends were 8 bases for V and 6 bases for J; bases not matched to a gene: 14. Germline assignment: CDR1 KGHSH and CDR2 LQKENI. For the CDR3, the DNA is TGTGCCAGCACCCAGGGGGCGCACAGGATCAATGGCTACACCTTC. This translates into CASTQGAHRINGYTF.

This chain connects TRBV21-1 to TRBJ1-1; the listed D gene, TRBD1, was not tested against the DNA. TRBV21-1 is a pseudogene. The CDR3 loop spans 16 amino acids. The CDR3 DNA reads as TGTGCCAGCAGCCAAACGACGCAGGGCAGGAACACTGAAGCTTTCTTT. Residues: CASSQTTQGRNTEAFF.

The chain recombines TRBV19 with TRBJ1-5; D perhaps matches TRBD1 (5 bases). Germline V CDR1 and CDR2: LNHDA, SQIVND (reference sequence). The CDR3 is 17 amino acids. Trimming shortened V by 3 bases and J by 2 bases, and 17 bases separated the two germline ends. CDR3 region: CASSIRIRPGGNQPQHF. CDR3 in DNA: TGTGCCAGTAGTATCAGGATCAGGCCGGGGGGCAATCAGCCCCAGCATTTT.

The chain joins TRBV2 to TRBJ1-1; the match to TRBD1 covers 11 bases. V dropped 6 bases and J dropped 4; count of bases not matched to a gene: 4. Germline CDR1 SNHLY, CDR2 FYNNEI. CDR3 size: 14 residues. CDR3 loop: CASRRDRGGTEAFF. In nucleotides, the CDR3 is TGTGCCAGCAGAAGGGACAGGGGGGGCACTGAAGCTTTCTTT.

The chain couples TRBV5-1 to TRBJ1-2, with TRBD1 identical over 9 bases. The CDR3 consists of 14 residues. Per germline, CDR1 SGHRS and CDR2 YFSETQ. With V trimmed by 2 bases and J by 4 bases, 3 bases remained unmatched. The DNA for the CDR3 is TGCGCCAGCAGCTTCGGGACAGGGACCTATGGCTACACCTTC. Its protein product is CASSFGTGTYGYTF.

This clone was detected only a few times. The chain is built from TRBV11-2 and TRBJ1-5, with TRBD1 identical over 11 bases. The germline gives CDR1 SGHAT, CDR2 FQNNGV. The CDR3 is made up of 17 amino acids. The V gene end was trimmed by 1 base and the J gene end by 5 bases; junction bases not matched to a gene: 7. The CDR3 loop reads CASSLGHGTGGDQPQHF. CDR3 sequence (DNA): TGTGCCAGCAGCTTAGGACACGGGACAGGGGGGGATCAGCCCCAGCATTTT.

V gene TRBV4-1 combines with J gene TRBJ1-1, with D possibly matching TRBD1 (5 bases). The CDR3 runs 15 residues. Germline V CDR1 and CDR2: MGHRA, YSYEKL. Trimming shortened V by 1 base and J by 2 bases, and 11 bases separated the two germline ends. The CDR3 DNA follows: TGCGCCAGCAGCCAAGTCCAGGGCCCCAACACTGAAGCTTTCTTT. Residues: CASSQVQGPNTEAFF.

The rearrangement uses TRBV5-4 and TRBJ2-6, with 7 bases fitting TRBD2. CDR3 size: 19 residues. After removal of 4 bases from V and 0 bases from J, the junction contained 13 bases not matched to a gene. Germline V gene lookup returns CDR1 SGHNT and CDR2 YYREEE (reference sequence). The CDR3 protein is CASSPARGGVSSGANVLTF. The CDR3 DNA reads TGTGCCAGCAGCCCCGCGAGGGGAGGGGTAAGCTCTGGGGCCAACGTCCTGACTTTC.

This chain links TRBV12-3 or TRBV12-4 with TRBJ2-7; 8 nucleotides agree with TRBD1. V trimming: 4 bases; J trimming: 6 bases; junction bases outside the gene matches: 5. The CDR3 contains 13 residues. This chain's CDR3 is CASSYPDRVEQYF. CDR3 in DNA: TGTGCCAGCAGTTACCCGGACAGGGTCGAGCAGTACTTC.

The gene calls are TRBV30 and TRBJ1-6, with 8 positions matching TRBD1. In germline, CDR1 is GTSNPN, CDR2 SVGIG (reference sequence). The CDR3 runs 15 residues. The V segment lost 3 bases and the J segment 5 bases; nucleotides outside the gene matches: 6. This CDR3 reads CAWSSTGGNNSPLHF. The CDR3 DNA follows: TGTGCCTGGAGCTCAACAGGGGGGAATAATTCACCCCTCCACTTT.

This clone was observed many times. In nucleotides, the CDR3 is TGTGCCAGCAGCGCGGGGATAACTAGCGGGGGAGGCACAGATACGCAGTATTTT. It specifies CASSAGITSGGGTDTQYF. This chain joins TRBV7-3 and TRBJ2-3; 11 bases match TRBD2. The CDR3 consists of 18 residues. Germline CDR1 is SGHTA and CDR2 is FQGTGA. V dropped 5 bases and J dropped 1; count of bases not matched to a gene: 11.

The gene calls are TRBV18 and TRBJ1-5; D gene ambiguous. Trimming shortened V by 3 bases and J by 0 bases, and 6 bases separated the two germline ends. This CDR3 region has 14 residues. The germline gives CDR1 KGHSH, CDR2 LQKENI. The CDR3 region has the DNA TGTGCCAGCTCACCCCAATTTAGCAATCAGCCCCAGCATTTT. Its translation is CASSPQFSNQPQHF.

This chain connects TRBV3-1 (or the pseudogene TRBV3-2) to TRBJ2-5; TRBD2 might be the D (6 bases). Per germline, CDR1 LGHDT and CDR2 YNNKEL (reference sequence). This CDR3 is built from 15 residues. Between the trimmed V and J ends, which lost 4 bases and 4 bases, there was a span of 16 bases. This CDR3 reads CASSPPGRLPETQYF. CDR3 sequence (DNA): TGTGCCAGCAGCCCACCCGGGAGATTACCAGAGACCCAGTACTTC.

The CDR3 region is CASSPRGQNTEAFF. The CDR3 DNA reads TGTGCCAGCAGTCCCAGGGGCCAGAACACTGAAGCTTTCTTT. V and J are TRBV28 and TRBJ1-1; perhaps TRBD1 as D (6 bases). The CDR3 runs 14 residues. With 5 bases removed from V and 1 base from J, the gap between germline ends came to 11 bases. Germline CDR1 and CDR2: MDHEN and SYDVKM.